Presented here are 14 T cell receptor beta chains from one specimen sequenced in a study of cytomegalovirus exposure and HLA in healthy donors. With 60 Vbeta and 13 Jbeta primers, the PCR was carried out. TCRdb's table, derived via immunoSEQ multiplex PCR, lists solely in-frame clones and lacks some. The table records 150,000 to 200,000 clones, 70% to 80% of them present only once. Sequenced input: PBMCs. The receptors derive from a woman in her 40s in good health and CMV-seronegative.

The genes are TRBV4-2 and TRBJ2-2; 11 nucleotides align to TRBD1. CDR1 and CDR2 from the germline V gene are LGHNA and YNFKEQ. This CDR3 is built from 15 residues. V dropped 5 bases and J dropped 4; count of bases not matched to a gene: 3. In nucleotides, the CDR3 is TGTGCCAGCAGCTTCGGGACAGGGGGCACCGGGGAGCTGTTTTTT. It is translated as CASSFGTGGTGELFF.

The chain uses TRBV28 and TRBJ2-1; 11 nucleotides align to TRBD2. This CDR3 has 15 amino acids. With 6 bases clipped from V and 11 bases from J, the junction kept 12 bases outside the gene matches. Per the germline V gene, CDR1 is MDHEN and CDR2 is SYDVKM. As DNA, the CDR3 is TGTGCCAGCAGACACATAGCGGGAGGGGTTTTAAAGCAGTTCTTC. It yields the protein CASRHIAGGVLKQFF.

This chain joins TRBV19 and TRBJ2-1; D remains ambiguous. Trimming removed 4 bases at V and 5 bases at J, with 12 bases between. Germline V gives CDR1 LNHDA, CDR2 SQIVND (reference sequence). This CDR3 spans 14 amino acids. This CDR3 reads CASSTGPQNNEQFF. In DNA form, the CDR3 reads TGTGCCAGTAGTACGGGTCCTCAAAACAATGAGCAGTTCTTC.

V and J are TRBV11-3 and TRBJ2-7; perhaps TRBD2 as D (5 bases). Per germline, CDR1 SGHNT and CDR2 YENEEA. This CDR3 has 14 amino acids. V dropped 6 bases and J dropped 3 bases, with 15 bases sitting between them. The CDR3 loop reads CASSPTLGDYEQYF. The CDR3 nucleotides are TGTGCCAGCAGTCCGACCCTCGGGGACTACGAGCAGTACTTC.

The rearrangement uses TRBV28 and TRBJ1-2; 8 nucleotides line up with TRBD1. The CDR3 covers 14 residues. CDR1 and CDR2 (germline): MDHEN, SYDVKM. V lost 5 bases and J lost 6; bases outside the gene matches: 8. The CDR3 DNA follows: TGTGCCAGCAGTCCCCCGGCAGGGGGCAATGGCTACACCTTC. Translated, it gives CASSPPAGGNGYTF.

This clone was seen a few times. The chain joins TRBV6-1 to TRBJ2-5, with D possibly matching TRBD1 (6 bases). V gave up 2 bases and J gave up 2 bases, with 12 bases separating them. This CDR3 is built from 15 residues. Per the germline V gene, CDR1 is MNHNS and CDR2 is SASEGT. This CDR3 is CASSERTGTQETQYF. The CDR3 coding sequence is TGTGCCAGCAGTGAACGCACAGGGACACAAGAGACCCAGTACTTC.

This clone was seen only a few times. This chain connects TRBV5-1 to TRBJ2-6; D unresolved. This CDR3 has 15 residues. Germline CDR1 is SGHRS and CDR2 is YFSETQ. V lost 1 base, J lost 1 base, and 6 bases lay in between. CDR3 sequence (DNA): TGCGCCAGCAGCTTGCGTATTTCTGGGGCCAACGTCCTGACTTTC. Its protein product is CASSLRISGANVLTF.

The chain links TRBV7-2 to TRBJ2-6, with D tentatively TRBD1 (6 bases). The V and J ends lost 5 bases and 0 bases respectively, with 11 bases between them. Germline-derived CDR1 and CDR2 are SGHTA and FQGNSA. This CDR3 is 16 amino acids long. CDR3 sequence (DNA): TGTGCCAGCAGCCCCGACAGGTCCTCTGGGGCCAACGTCCTGACTTTC. Its protein product is CASSPDRSSGANVLTF. Drawing the rest from reference TRBV7-2 and TRBJ2-6, the complete variable domain is GAGVSQSPSNKVTEKGKDVELRCDPISGHTALYWYRQSLGQGLEFLIYFQGNSAPDKSGLPSDRFSAERTGGSVSTLTIQRTQQEDSAVYLCASSPDRSSGANVLTFGAGSRLTVL.

V and J are TRBV27 and TRBJ2-7; TRBD1 agrees at 9 bases. This CDR3 is built from 13 residues. Germline CDR1 and CDR2: MNHEY and SMNVEV (reference sequence). The ends lost 10 bases at V and 3 bases at J; junction bases unmatched: 7. For the CDR3, the DNA is TGTGCCACAGGACAGGGGTCCTTCTACGAGCAGTACTTC. Protein product: CATGQGSFYEQYF.

Concerning this clone: One end of the junction is discordant with germline, which a read error may explain. The CDR3 sequence: CASGYEGRIALF. CDR3 in DNA: TGTGCTAGTGGCTATGAAGGGAGGATTGCGCTATTC. The rearrangement uses TRBV12-5 and TRBJ2-7, with a weak D call TRBD2 (6 bases). The germline gives CDR1 LGHNT, CDR2 FRNRAP. This CDR3 region has 12 residues.

V is TRBV29-1 and J is TRBJ1-2, with TRBD1 identical over 8 bases. CDR3 size: 14 residues. After removal of 6 bases from V and 8 bases from J, the junction contained 14 bases not matched to a gene. The germline CDR1 and CDR2 sequences are SQVTM and ANQGSEA. This CDR3 reads CSVAPEATGEGYTF. The CDR3 coding sequence is TGCAGCGTCGCCCCCGAAGCGACAGGGGAGGGCTACACCTTC.

The chain recombines TRBV7-9 with TRBJ2-1; no firm D call. Germline V gene sequence: CDR1 SEHNR, CDR2 FQNEAQ (reference sequence). Trimming shortened V by 0 bases and J by 7 bases, and 10 bases separated the two germline ends. The CDR3 runs 14 residues. CDR3 nucleotides: TGTGCCAGCAGCTTAGCCATGCAGGTGAATGAGCAGTTCTTC. This encodes CASSLAMQVNEQFF.

For the CDR3, the DNA is TGTGCCAGCAGTGATCGGGGAAATAATCAGCCCCAGCATTTT. Encoded protein: CASSDRGNNQPQHF. The chain carries TRBV6-1 and TRBJ1-5; D unresolved. Trimming stripped 3 bases from V and 4 bases from J, with 10 bases between. The CDR3 contains 14 residues. Per the germline V gene, CDR1 is MNHNS and CDR2 is SASEGT.

In its sample, this clone was seen a few times. The V call is TRBV9, the J call TRBJ2-1; TRBD2 might be the D (6 bases). The CDR3 has 14 amino acids. V lost 0 bases to trimming and J lost 3 bases, with 7 bases between them. Germline-derived CDR1 and CDR2 are SGDLS and YYNGEE. The CDR3 nucleotides read TGTGCCAGCAGCGTAGCGGGAGACTACAATGAGCAGTTCTTC. Amino acids: CASSVAGDYNEQFF.